What follows are 7 T cell receptor beta chains derived from one specimen sequenced in a study of blood T cell repertoires in COVID-19. Generated by immunoSEQ multiplex PCR, the TCRdb table keeps only in-frame clones and is missing some. The sample records approximately 100,000 clones, 65% to 75% being singletons. The sample consisted of peripheral blood. All receptors derive from a human donor with acute or convalescent COVID-19. The donor label of this sample is uncertain.

The chain joins TRBV7-9 to TRBJ2-3; D perhaps matches TRBD2 (5 bases). This CDR3 contains 16 residues. V shed 0 bases and J shed 2 bases, with 12 bases lying between them. CDR1 and CDR2 (germline): SEHNR, FQNEAQ (reference sequence). DNA of the CDR3: TGTGCCAGCAGCTTAGCGGTTGGAGGACCCACAGATACGCAGTATTTT. Its protein product is CASSLAVGGPTDTQYF.

The V call is TRBV6-1, the J call TRBJ1-2; the D gene is possibly TRBD1 (6 bases). CDR3 length: 14 residues. Looked up from germline, CDR1 is MNHNS and CDR2 is SASEGT. Trimming took 5 bases from V and 4 from J, leaving 14 bases between them. CDR3: CASSPGTISYGYTF. DNA for the CDR3: TGTGCCAGCAGTCCGGGGACAATCTCCTATGGCTACACCTTC.

This clone was seen a few times. The rearrangement joins TRBV4-1 to TRBJ1-2; D is perhaps TRBD1 (5 bases). The V and J ends lost 1 base and 5 bases respectively, with 17 bases between them. The CDR3 sequence is 16 residues long. Looked up from germline, CDR1 is MGHRA and CDR2 is YSYEKL. As DNA, the CDR3 is TGCGCCAGCAGCCAAGGGGGAGGAAAGGGGTGGTATGGCTACACCTTC. Protein: CASSQGGGKGWYGYTF.

This clone has just a few counts. This sequence joins TRBV7-2 and TRBJ1-4; D might be TRBD1 (5 bases). The V end was cut by 5 bases, the J end by 7 bases, with 11 bases between. Germline V gene data show CDR1 as SGHTA and CDR2 as FQGNSA. The CDR3 is 13 residues long. CDR3 sequence (DNA): TGTGCCAGCAGCCCCGGACAAATTGAAAAACTGTTTTTT. Its translation: CASSPGQIEKLFF. The entire variable domain, with the rest obtained from reference TRBV7-2 and TRBJ1-4, is as follows: GAGVSQSPSNKVTEKGKDVELRCDPISGHTALYWYRQSLGQGLEFLIYFQGNSAPDKSGLPSDRFSAERTGGSVSTLTIQRTQQEDSAVYLCASSPGQIEKLFFGSGTQLSVL.

The chain's CDR3 is CSVGGGQGRGGYTF. DNA of the CDR3: TGCAGCGTTGGAGGTGGACAGGGAAGGGGTGGCTACACCTTC. J is TRBJ1-2 and V is TRBV29-1; 8 positions agree with TRBD1. J lost 7 bases, V lost 4 bases, and 11 bases had no gene match. This CDR3 is built from 14 residues. The germline V gene encodes CDR1 SQVTM and CDR2 ANQGSEA.

The chain carries TRBV18 and TRBJ1-2, with 10 bases that match TRBD1. V was clipped by 4 bases and J by 3 bases; unmatched bases: 5. The germline V gene has CDR1 KGHSH and CDR2 LQKENI. This CDR3 region has 15 residues. DNA of the CDR3: TGTGCCAGCTCACATTCCGGGACAGGGGACTATGGCTACACCTTC. Translation: CASSHSGTGDYGYTF.

J is TRBJ2-2 and V is TRBV18; possible D gene TRBD2, 5 bases. This CDR3 comprises 16 residues. The V end lost 4 bases, the J end lost 4 bases, and 16 bases lay between the germline ends. Germline lookup yields CDR1 KGHSH and CDR2 LQKENI. CDR3 nucleotides: TGTGCCAGCTCACGTTCAGAGAGGGCAGGCACCGGGGAGCTGTTTTTT. Encoded protein: CASSRSERAGTGELFF.